This T cell receptor beta chain was sequenced for a study of blood T cell repertoires in COVID-19 (dated by TCRdb to between 2020 and 2021). About the study as a whole: The collaborator samples originated in the United States, Italy and Spain and spanned the acute and convalescent phases of COVID-19. Samples were obtained from the ongoing ImmuneRACE study (first 160 participants) and from about 1,300 subjects provided by 6 global collaborators. The prospective study material was composed of cDNA or gDNA derived from T cells, B-cell-depleted T cells, or PBMCs. Nearly every sample came with metadata listing a de-identified subject ID, COVID-19 status, age in years and sex. The repertoires were released in a freely available public database intended as a resource for research on the immune response to SARS-CoV-2. Where available, HLA class I and class II types were taken from metadata supplied by the sample provider and were not determined by assay-based typing. The dataset comprised deeply sampled blood TCRbeta repertoires from subjects exposed to, actively infected with, or recovered from COVID-19. Study-wide findings and limitations: The amount of clinical and demographic metadata varied by source and participant and was provided uncurated.

From its cysteine to its phenylalanine, the CDR3 spans 13 amino acids. The read is trimmed to its CDR3 DNA, 39 bases read in frame from base 1. Cut back by 6 bases and 5 bases, the V and J ends lie 11 bases apart. The germline V gene gives CDR1 as KGHSH and CDR2 as LQKENI. In Seattle, one collaborating source enrolled patients while the infection was active and tracked those patients longitudinally over the course of disease. Whole blood was collected in K2EDTA tubes by collaborating institutions according to the institutions' own protocols. For TCRbeta analysis, collaborators shipped samples as frozen whole blood, isolated PBMCs, or DNA extracted from either of those sample types. The immunoSEQ Assay, a bias-controlled multiplex PCR, was used to amplify TCRbeta CDR3 regions from genomic DNA. Concerning the study's data processing: The number of nucleated cells in each sample was estimated from the amplification of reference gene primers within the assay. To quantify the absolute abundance of each unique TCRbeta CDR3 rearrangement, sequence reads were collapsed and filtered. For each sample, productive Simpson clonality was calculated as the square root of Simpson's diversity index across productive rearrangements. TCRdb limited this immuneACCESS table to in-frame rearrangements with V and J called. A share of clones is missing; checked studies link under half to unresolved V genes, and the rest is unexplained. The V and J calls and clone size were taken over from that table, and D and trimming were inferred from the DNA. For this sample there are about 360,000 clones; approximately 86% appear just once. The top ten clones comprise just over 7% of the sample.

About this clone itself: Which antigen it targets is not known. No much larger clone exists at a distance of one base, and base qualities are not known.

Sequenced sample: peripheral blood. This TCR came from an older woman with COVID-19, enrolled during active disease. This sequence uses TRBV18 and TRBJ1-5; 5 matching bases give a weak D call of TRBD1. The DNA sequence reads TGTGCCAGCTCGTCCACGACAGATCAGCCCCAGCATTTT. Its coded protein is CASSSTTDQPQHF.